This T cell receptor beta chain is from a study of blood T cell repertoires in COVID-19. The protocol was immunoSEQ multiplex PCR, while the TCRdb copy is restricted to in-frame clones and leaves out a portion. The repertoire holds 13,000 to 15,000 clones, 75% to 90% seen once, with 2.5% to 3.5% in the top ten. The germline V gene encodes CDR1 SEHNR and CDR2 FQNEAQ (reference sequence). Trimming took off 1 base at V and 0 bases at J, with 4 bases between the two ends. The CDR3 extends over 14 amino acids. V and J are TRBV7-9 and TRBJ1-3, with D unresolved. The specimen was peripheral blood. This sequence was found in a human donor in a cohort sampled during active COVID-19. The CDR3 loop reads CASSLGSSGNTIYF. The CDR3 DNA follows: TGTGCCAGCAGCTTAGGTAGCTCTGGAAACACCATATATTTT.